This is a list of T cell receptor beta chains from one sample in a study of shared clonotypes between healthy human individuals. Generated by immunoSEQ multiplex PCR, the TCRdb table keeps only in-frame clones and is missing some. The data hold millions of clones, with around 94% observed a single time. Sequencing was done on a sample of naive CD4+ T cells sorted from blood. All receptors come from a man aged 18 to 30 in good health. Both conserved end residues are part of each CDR3. D genes are given only for firm matches. For some rows the clone size is stated as once, few or many, or as a class when expanded; others skip it.

TRBV4-1,NA,NA,TRBJ2-1,CASSQGYNEQFF,TGCGCCAGCAGCCAGGGGTACAATGAGCAGTTCTTC
TRBV29-1,NA,NA,TRBJ2-7,CSAELGSYEQYF,TGCAGCGCCGAATTAGGCTCCTACGAGCAGTACTTC
TRBV6-1,NA,NA,TRBJ2-1,CASSEQTVGHNEQFF,TGTGCCAGCAGTGAACAGACAGTCGGCCACAATGAGCAGTTCTTC
TRBV19,NA,TRBD2,TRBJ2-1,CASSPGALAGGRSYNEQFF,TGTGCCAGTAGCCCAGGGGCTCTAGCGGGAGGTCGCTCCTACAATGAGCAGTTCTTC
TRBV7-9,NA,NA,TRBJ1-4,CASSIWDVNEKLFF,TGTGCCAGCAGCATATGGGATGTCAATGAAAAACTGTTTTTT
TRBV5-4,NA,TRBD2,TRBJ2-1,CASSLGTSGGGYNEQFF,TGTGCCAGCAGCTTGGGTACTAGCGGGGGAGGCTACAATGAGCAGTTCTTC
TRBV7-2,NA,TRBD2,TRBJ2-1,CASSSGGRIQFF,TGTGCCAGCAGTTCGGGGGGGCGGATTCAGTTCTTC
TRBV19,NA,NA,TRBJ2-1,CASSLPGASSSYNEQFF,TGTGCCAGTAGTCTCCCCGGGGCTAGTAGCTCCTACAATGAGCAGTTCTTC
TRBV11-1,NA,NA,TRBJ2-3,CASRQRVGLVEGARDTQYF,TGTGCCAGCCGCCAACGGGTAGGACTAGTCGAGGGGGCGAGAGATACGCAGTATTTT
TRBV19,NA,TRBD2,TRBJ2-3,CASSLQRGAGDTQYF,TGTGCCAGTAGTCTTCAGCGGGGGGCCGGGGATACGCAGTATTTT
TRBV25-1,NA,NA,TRBJ1-2,CASSREMGFYGYTF,TGTGCCAGCAGCAGGGAGATGGGCTTCTATGGCTACACCTTC
TRBV30,NA,NA,TRBJ2-3,CAWSVLRRGDTQYF,TGTGCCTGGAGTGTACTTCGTCGGGGAGATACGCAGTATTTT
TRBV28,NA,NA,TRBJ2-1,CASRGPWPFFDEQFF,TGTGCCAGCAGGGGACCCTGGCCTTTCTTCGATGAGCAGTTCTTC
TRBV1,NA,NA,TRBJ2-1,CTRAGAGCHEQFF,TGCACCAGGGCCGGCGCGGGATGCCATGAGCAGTTCTTC
TRBV9,once,NA,TRBJ2-7,CASSVDPGPYEQYF,TGTGCCAGCAGCGTAGACCCGGGACCCTACGAGCAGTACTTC
TRBV7-6,NA,TRBD2,TRBJ2-2,CASNQGAGGRITGELFF,TGTGCCAGCAACCAGGGCGCGGGGGGGCGGATCACCGGGGAGCTGTTTTTT
TRBV6-1,NA,NA,TRBJ2-5,CASSPLWGAETQYF,TGTGCCAGCAGCCCCTTGTGGGGGGCGGAGACCCAGTACTTC
TRBV15,NA,NA,TRBJ1-2,CATSRRDTVNYGYTF,TGTGCCACCAGCAGACGCGACACGGTTAACTATGGCTACACCTTC
TRBV9,once,NA,TRBJ1-2,CASSVDWGGYGYTF,TGTGCCAGCAGCGTAGACTGGGGAGGCTATGGCTACACCTTC
TRBV9,NA,TRBD1,TRBJ2-3,CASNRDRVSTDTQYF,TGTGCCAGCAACCGGGACAGGGTAAGCACAGATACGCAGTATTTT
TRBV9,NA,TRBD1,TRBJ2-7,CASSARDRENEQYF,TGTGCCAGCAGCGCCAGGGACAGGGAAAACGAGCAGTACTTC
TRBV5-1,NA,NA,TRBJ2-2,CASSLARSEGTGELFF,TGCGCCAGCAGCTTGGCCCGCAGCGAGGGCACCGGGGAGCTGTTTTTT
TRBV7-9,NA,NA,TRBJ2-7,CASVSSGRITYEQYF,TGTGCCAGCGTCTCAAGTGGACGGATAACCTACGAGCAGTACTTC
TRBV30,NA,NA,TRBJ1-3,CAWDKQTSSGNTIYF,TGTGCCTGGGACAAACAGACCAGCTCTGGAAACACCATATATTTT
TRBV5-6,NA,NA,TRBJ1-1,CASSFGGQTFF,TGTGCCAGCAGCTTCGGGGGGCAAACTTTCTTT
TRBV5-6,once,NA,TRBJ2-7,CASSPWGAEQYF,TGTGCCAGCAGCCCGTGGGGGGCCGAGCAGTACTTC
TRBV5-1,NA,NA,TRBJ1-5,CASSLGSGDNQPQHF,TGCGCCAGCAGTCTGGGGTCAGGAGACAATCAGCCCCAGCATTTT
TRBV12-5,NA,TRBD2,TRBJ2-2,CASGLATKTSGGPNTGELFF,TGTGCTAGTGGTTTGGCCACCAAAACTAGCGGGGGACCGAACACCGGGGAGCTGTTTTTT
TRBV7-9,NA,NA,TRBJ1-4,CASSRRTESEKLFF,TGTGCCAGCAGTCGGAGGACGGAGAGTGAAAAACTGTTTTTT
TRBV7-2,few,NA,TRBJ2-7,CASSSSAPGYEQYF,TGTGCCAGCAGCTCCTCCGCTCCCGGGTACGAGCAGTACTTC
TRBV15,NA,TRBD2,TRBJ2-7,CATSERWSGGTYEQYF,TGTGCCACCAGCGAGAGATGGAGCGGGGGGACCTACGAGCAGTACTTC
TRBV5-1,NA,TRBD1,TRBJ1-4,CASSYGQGGGEKLFF,TGCGCCAGCAGCTATGGACAGGGCGGGGGAGAAAAACTGTTTTTT
TRBV9,NA,NA,TRBJ2-7,CASSVVGGTDWGEQYF,TGTGCCAGCAGCGTAGTAGGAGGGACAGACTGGGGCGAGCAGTACTTC
TRBV11-3,once,NA,TRBJ2-5,CASSLGSQETQYF,TGTGCCAGCAGCTTAGGGAGTCAAGAGACCCAGTACTTC
TRBV6-1,NA,NA,TRBJ2-7,CASSEAGQKTYEQYF,TGTGCCAGCAGTGAAGCGGGCCAGAAGACCTACGAGCAGTACTTC
TRBV6-6,NA,NA,TRBJ2-2,CASIPTATGELFF,TGTGCCAGCATTCCGACAGCTACCGGGGAGCTGTTTTTT
TRBV27,NA,NA,TRBJ2-3,CASSPRGGTQYF,TGTGCCAGCAGCCCGAGGGGAGGTACGCAGTATTTT
TRBV5-1,NA,NA,TRBJ1-1,CASSAGGPTNTEAFF,TGCGCCAGCAGCGCTGGCGGACCGACTAACACTGAAGCTTTCTTT
TRBV10-3,NA,TRBD2,TRBJ2-7,CAISEVGLATYEQYF,TGTGCCATCAGTGAAGTGGGACTAGCGACTTACGAGCAGTACTTC
TRBV18,NA,NA,TRBJ2-5,CASSRENQETQYF,TGTGCCAGCTCCAGGGAGAACCAAGAGACCCAGTACTTC
TRBV28,NA,TRBD1,TRBJ1-3,CASRSGTEPNTIYF,TGTGCCAGCAGATCCGGGACAGAACCCAACACCATATATTTT
TRBV7-2,NA,TRBD2,TRBJ2-1,CASSFAGANEQFF,TGTGCCAGCAGCTTCGCGGGAGCCAATGAGCAGTTCTTC
TRBV30,NA,NA,TRBJ1-2,CAWSTQGPIPYSGYTF,TGTGCCTGGAGTACCCAGGGCCCGATCCCCTATAGCGGCTACACCTTC
TRBV5-1,NA,TRBD1,TRBJ2-5,CASSIDMTGVETQYF,TGCGCCAGCAGCATCGACATGACAGGGGTAGAGACCCAGTACTTC
TRBV28,NA,TRBD2,TRBJ2-3,CASSSRLAGGTDTQYF,TGTGCCAGCAGTTCCCGGCTAGCGGGGGGCACAGATACGCAGTATTTT
TRBV5-1,NA,NA,TRBJ1-2,CASSLARDGAGGYTF,TGCGCCAGCAGCTTGGCCAGGGATGGGGCGGGAGGCTACACCTTC
TRBV14,NA,TRBD2,TRBJ2-5,CASSPSGRLQETQYF,TGTGCCAGCAGCCCTAGCGGGAGGCTCCAAGAGACCCAGTACTTC
TRBV6-6,NA,NA,TRBJ1-5,CASTSGEGWFNQPQHF,TGTGCCAGCACCTCGGGGGAGGGGTGGTTCAATCAGCCCCAGCATTTT
TRBV10-3,NA,NA,TRBJ2-3,CAITQGAGSTDTQYF,TGTGCCATCACTCAAGGGGCTGGAAGCACAGATACGCAGTATTTT
TRBV29-1,NA,TRBD1,TRBJ2-7,CSVEGPNRGREQYF,TGCAGCGTTGAAGGACCCAACAGGGGGCGGGAGCAGTACTTC
TRBV30,NA,NA,TRBJ2-2,CAWSVILPGTGELFF,TGTGCCTGGAGTGTAATCTTGCCTGGCACCGGGGAGCTGTTTTTT
TRBV9,NA,NA,TRBJ1-5,CASSTGTLNQPQHF,TGTGCCAGCAGCACAGGGACCCTAAATCAGCCCCAGCATTTT
TRBV19,NA,NA,TRBJ1-4,CASSIREKLFF,TGTGCCAGTAGTATTCGAGAAAAACTGTTTTTT
TRBV7-9,NA,NA,TRBJ2-3,CASSLGGYSTDTQYF,TGTGCCAGCAGCTTAGGGGGCTATAGCACAGATACGCAGTATTTT
TRBV6-5,once,NA,TRBJ2-7,CASTRGAEQYF,TGTGCCAGCACGAGGGGGGCCGAGCAGTACTTC
TRBV29-1,once,TRBD2,TRBJ2-7,CSATPLAGLREQYF,TGCAGCGCCACGCCACTAGCGGGGCTTCGGGAGCAGTACTTC
TRBV6-5,NA,NA,TRBJ2-7,CASTHRNSYEQYF,TGTGCCAGCACCCACAGAAACTCCTACGAGCAGTACTTC
TRBV6-1,NA,NA,TRBJ1-6,CASSEPNGNSPLHF,TGTGCCAGCAGTGAACCAAACGGGAATTCACCCCTCCACTTT